These 13 T cell receptor beta chains were all obtained from the same sample, sequenced in a study of metastatic and nonmetastatic thyroid tumors (TCRdb year 2020). Libraries were built with PCR. This sample was sequenced with an Illumina HiSeq 4000. TCRdb's own reprocessing of the public reads used fastp at Q25 and MiXCR and kept productive beta chains. For this sample the table gives tens of thousands of clones, of which more than 15% were detected only once. The ten largest account for around 13% of the sample. None of the patients had been given any treatment before thyroid surgery. The specimen was blood. These receptors were obtained from a female donor with papillary thyroid cancer or a benign thyroid nodule (not recorded which). Some clones in this sample may be carry-over from other donors' samples.

This clone has a count of ten or more. This sequence joins TRBV19 and TRBJ2-7; D is possibly TRBD2 (6 bases). Deletions cut 4 bases from V and 2 bases from J, with 15 bases between. Germline-derived CDR1 and CDR2 are LNHDA and SQIVND (reference sequence). This CDR3 region has 15 residues. The CDR3 loop reads CASSNTGVAPYEQYF. In DNA, the CDR3 is TGTGCCAGTAGTAACACGGGAGTAGCCCCCTACGAGCAGTACTTC.

This clone was seen many times. A much more abundant neighbour one base away suggests this may be a read error. The V call is TRBV19, the J call TRBJ2-1; 10 nucleotides match TRBD1. CDR3 length equals 14 residues. The junction had 5 bases not matched to a gene; V was cut back by 6 bases and J by 6 bases. CDR1 is LNHDA, CDR2 SQIVND, per germline (reference sequence). CDR3 residues: CASSWTGGSNEQFF. CDR3 bases: TGTGCCAGTAGCTGGACAGGGGGGAGCAATGAGCAGTTCTTC.

This clone was recorded many times. The chain recombines TRBV12-5 with TRBJ2-1; D is unresolved. The V end lost 1 base, the J end lost 8 bases, and 6 bases lay between the germline ends. CDR3 length: 12 residues. Germline CDR1 and CDR2: LGHNT and FRNRAP. As DNA, the CDR3 is TGTGCTAGTGGTTTGGGTACACATGAGCAGTTCTTC. Amino acids: CASGLGTHEQFF.

V usage is TRBV7-3 and J usage is TRBJ1-2, with D unresolved. This CDR3 is built from 13 residues. Trimming cost V 5 bases and J 4 bases, with 11 bases left between them. CDR1 SGHTA and CDR2 FQGTGA come from the germline V gene. The chain's CDR3 is CASSRDPGYGYTF. The CDR3 DNA reads TGTGCCAGCAGCCGTGACCCAGGCTATGGCTACACCTTC.

This clone was picked up many times. The rearrangement joins TRBV3-1 to TRBJ1-1; the match to TRBD1 covers 7 bases. The CDR3 extends over 15 amino acids. Germline V CDR1 and CDR2: LGHDT, YNNKEL (reference sequence). V was clipped by 2 bases and J by 1 base; unmatched bases: 4. The chain's CDR3 is CASSQSDRANTEAFF. The DNA for the CDR3 is TGTGCCAGCAGCCAAAGCGACAGGGCGAACACTGAAGCTTTCTTT.

This clone was recorded a few times. It may be a read error: a sequence one base away is much more abundant. The chain links TRBV14 to TRBJ2-1; 9 bases agree with TRBD2. Germline-derived CDR1 and CDR2 are SGHDN and FVKESK. This CDR3 has 12 residues. V was pared by 4 bases and J by 16 bases, with 8 bases of the junction left unmatched. CDR3 amino acids: CASSPGGTSSFF. DNA of the CDR3: TGTGCCAGCAGCCCCGGGGGGACTAGCTCCTTCTTC.

Many counts were recorded for this clone. This rearrangement joins TRBV27 to TRBJ2-7; 7 nucleotides line up with TRBD1. The CDR3 runs to 14 residues. V trimming: 4 bases; J trimming: 1 base; junction bases outside the gene matches: 4. CDR1 and CDR2 from the germline V gene are MNHEY and SMNVEV (reference sequence). CDR3 nucleotides: TGTGCCAGCAGTTACTCGGACAGGTCCTACGAGCAGTACTTC. It translates to CASSYSDRSYEQYF.

This clone was seen repeatedly, ten times or more. The chain combines TRBV4-1 with TRBJ2-1; TRBD1 aligns across 9 bases. The junction had 8 bases not matched to a gene; V was cut back by 4 bases and J by 4 bases. Germline V gives CDR1 MGHRA, CDR2 YSYEKL. CDR3 length: 16 residues. The CDR3 loop reads CASSPATGGTYNEQFF. DNA for the CDR3: TGCGCCAGCAGCCCCGCTACAGGGGGCACTTACAATGAGCAGTTCTTC.

This clone was recorded at least ten times. V gene TRBV6-1 combines with J gene TRBJ1-2; maybe TRBD1 (5 bases). The CDR3 sequence is 16 residues long. The V gene's germline CDR1 is MNHNS and CDR2 SASEGT. Trimming took off 8 bases at V and 4 bases at J, with 23 bases between the two ends. The CDR3 DNA reads TGTGCCAGCCGCCCGGGTGGGCAGGGAGGTAGCTATGGCTACACCTTC. Its translation: CASRPGGQGGSYGYTF.

This clone was seen repeatedly, ten times or more. One end of the junction fails to match germline, which may point to a read error. The chain couples TRBV2 to TRBJ2-2; 16 nucleotides match TRBD2. Germline V gene lookup returns CDR1 SNHLY and CDR2 FYNNEI. This CDR3 has 20 residues. CDR3 DNA: TGTGTCAGCAGTGAATTTGTGGGACTAGCGGGAGGGCATGACACCGGGGAGCTGTTTTTT. Translating it yields CVSSEFVGLAGGHDTGELFF.

This clone was seen ten or more times. CDR3 nucleotides: TGTGCCTGGAGTCCGGGGATGGATGAGCAGTTCTTC. Translating it yields CAWSPGMDEQFF. V usage is TRBV30 and J usage is TRBJ2-1; D possibly corresponds to TRBD2 (5 bases). The length of the CDR3 is 12 residues. The germline V gene encodes CDR1 GTSNPN and CDR2 SVGIG (reference sequence). V gave up 2 bases and J gave up 8 bases, with 10 bases separating them.

This clone was recorded once. V is TRBV11-2 and J is TRBJ2-7; no clear D. Trimming took off 4 bases at V and 4 bases at J, with 14 bases between the two ends. The CDR3 has 14 amino acids. The germline V gene encodes CDR1 SGHAT and CDR2 FQNNGV. In nucleotides, the CDR3 is TGTGCCAGCAGCTCGCAGGCAGGAGAGTACGAGCAGTACTTC. It encodes CASSSQAGEYEQYF.

The gene calls are TRBV20-1 and TRBJ1-2; D is uncertain. Germline V gene sequence: CDR1 DFQATT, CDR2 SNEGSKA (reference sequence). This CDR3 has 11 amino acids. This CDR3 reads CRPSGGSGYTF. CDR3 bases: TGCAGGCCCTCCGGTGGGTCTGGCTACACCTTC.